The 10 T cell receptor beta chains given below trace back to one sample, sequenced in a study of T cells in Graves' hyperthyroidism and ophthalmopathy. Amplified TCR beta CDR3 regions came from RNA transcripts. First-round RT-PCR targeting the TCR CDR3 was performed with the HTBI primer set. TCRdb reanalysed the multiplex PCR reads using MiXCR and keeps one entry per CDR3 protein. The data contain roughly 500,000 distinct CDR3 sequences, approximately 48% of them singletons. The sequencing sample was made of peripheral blood or thyroid tissue (not recorded which). The receptors come from an adult woman with Graves' disease, either hyperthyroidism or ophthalmopathy (not recorded which).

This clonotype has ten or more counts. The V call is TRBV19, the J call TRBJ2-2, with a tentative D call TRBD1 (5 bases). Looked up from germline, CDR1 is LNHDA and CDR2 is SQIVND (reference sequence). The CDR3 loop spans 14 amino acids. Trimming removed 6 bases from V and 0 bases from J, with 8 bases in between. CDR3 region: CASRGRANTGELFF. In DNA form, the CDR3 reads TGTGCCAGTAGAGGCAGGGCGAACACCGGGGAGCTGTTTTTT.

This chain uses TRBV10-3 with TRBJ1-4; unclear D gene. The CDR3 consists of 14 residues. V was shortened by 4 bases and J by 1 base, with 7 bases between the two germline ends. Germline V lookup: CDR1 ENHRY, CDR2 SYGVKD. CDR3 bases: TGTGCCATCAGTGCGAAGGAAACTAATGAAAAACTGTTTTTT. It codes for CAISAKETNEKLFF.

This clonotype was counted many times. The chain carries TRBV9 and TRBJ1-1; possibly TRBD1 for D (6 bases). This CDR3 spans 15 amino acids. V was clipped by 4 bases and J by 4 bases, with 17 bases between them. The germline V gene has CDR1 SGDLS and CDR2 YYNGEE. CDR3 DNA: TGTGCCAGCAGCCCGATGGGGGGCTGGGCCACTGAAGCTTTCTTT. As protein: CASSPMGGWATEAFF.

The chain couples TRBV30 to TRBJ1-2; D possibly corresponds to TRBD1 (6 bases). Germline V gene data show CDR1 as GTSNPN and CDR2 as SVGIG (reference sequence). The CDR3 spans 14 residues. The V gene lost 1 base and the J gene lost 8 bases, with 17 bases spanning the gap. The CDR3 sequence: CAWSADTGSGGYTF. Written as DNA, the CDR3 is TGTGCCTGGAGTGCCGATACAGGGAGCGGCGGCTACACCTTC.

There are a few counts of this clonotype. The chain joins TRBV7-9 to TRBJ2-5, with a possible D match to TRBD1 (6 bases). The CDR3 spans 15 residues. The germline V gene has CDR1 SEHNR and CDR2 FQNEAQ (reference sequence). V was clipped by 5 bases and J by 0 bases, with 13 bases between them. The CDR3 coding sequence is TGTGCCAGCAGCCCGAGACAGGCCCACCAAGAGACCCAGTACTTC. Translated, it gives CASSPRQAHQETQYF.

The table lists this clonotype with many counts. V usage is TRBV5-1 and J usage is TRBJ2-5; the D gene could be TRBD1 or TRBD2 (5 bases each). V shed 4 bases and J shed 5 bases, with 18 bases lying between them. The CDR3 covers 15 residues. Germline V gene data show CDR1 as SGHRS and CDR2 as YFSETQ. The CDR3 protein is CASSRDVGEGETQYF. Here the CDR3 DNA reads TGCGCCAGCAGCCGGGACGTCGGGGAAGGGGAGACCCAGTACTTC.

The J gene is TRBJ1-2, the V gene TRBV20-1; a weak D match, TRBD1 (6 bases). V lost 1 base, J lost 2 bases, and 11 bases lay in between. The CDR3 loop spans 14 amino acids. Germline CDR1 reads DFQATT; CDR2 reads SNEGSKA (reference sequence). Written as DNA, the CDR3 is TGCAGTGCTAGAGGCAGGGGTTTCAACTATGGCTACACCTTC. This codes for CSARGRGFNYGYTF.

V gene TRBV7-9 combines with J gene TRBJ1-6; 7 bases match TRBD1. The germline V gene encodes CDR1 SEHNR and CDR2 FQNEAQ (reference sequence). CDR3 size: 15 residues. With 5 bases clipped from V and 9 bases from J, the junction kept 10 bases outside the gene matches. In DNA form, the CDR3 reads TGTGCCAGCAGCCCCCCCGGGACAGCACGTTCACCCCTCCACTTT. It translates to CASSPPGTARSPLHF.

This chain joins TRBV2 and TRBJ2-5; unclear D gene. This CDR3 region has 12 residues. V lost 7 bases, J lost 4 bases, and 10 bases lay in between. Germline lookup yields CDR1 SNHLY and CDR2 FYNNEI. CDR3 amino acids: CASIGFRETQYF. CDR3 coding DNA: TGTGCCAGCATAGGGTTTCGAGAGACCCAGTACTTC.

In its sample, this clonotype was seen many times. V usage is TRBV10-3 and J usage is TRBJ1-2, with TRBD1 matching over 9 bases. The V gene's germline CDR1 is ENHRY and CDR2 SYGVKD. The V segment lost 5 bases and the J segment 6 bases; nucleotides outside the gene matches: 7. CDR3 length: 14 residues. The CDR3 nucleotides are TGTGCCATCAGTCAAATGACAGGGGGAGATGGCTACACCTTC. Translating gives CAISQMTGGDGYTF.